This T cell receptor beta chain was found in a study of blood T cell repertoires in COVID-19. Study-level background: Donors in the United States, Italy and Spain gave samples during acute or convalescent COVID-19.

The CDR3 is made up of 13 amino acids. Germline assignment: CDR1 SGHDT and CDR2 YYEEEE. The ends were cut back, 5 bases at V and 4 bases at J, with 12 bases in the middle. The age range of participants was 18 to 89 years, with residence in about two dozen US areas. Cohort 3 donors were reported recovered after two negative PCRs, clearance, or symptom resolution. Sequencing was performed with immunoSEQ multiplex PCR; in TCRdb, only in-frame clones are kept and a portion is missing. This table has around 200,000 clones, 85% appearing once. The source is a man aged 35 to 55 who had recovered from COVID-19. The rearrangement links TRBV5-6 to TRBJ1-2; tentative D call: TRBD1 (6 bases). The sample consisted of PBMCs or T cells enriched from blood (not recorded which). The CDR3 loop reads CASRLDSIYGYTF. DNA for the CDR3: TGTGCCAGCAGACTGGACAGCATCTATGGCTACACCTTC.